Shown below are 4 T cell receptor beta chains from a single sample sequenced in a study of identical twins. MiXCR was run by TCRdb on the 5' RACE reads, yielding one entry per CDR3 protein. The sample has about 430,000 distinct CDR3 sequences, roughly 18% seen once. The sequenced material came from naive T cells sorted from blood. The receptor set was obtained from a man aged 50-59 years in good health.

This clonotype appeared a few times. The V call is TRBV6-1, the J call TRBJ2-2, with a tentative D call TRBD1 (7 bases). V was shortened by 6 bases and J by 3 bases, with 11 bases between the two germline ends. The CDR3 is made up of 14 amino acids. Germline values: CDR1 MNHNS, CDR2 SASEGT. Here the CDR3 reads CASRPGGHTGELFF. In nucleotides, the CDR3 is TGTGCCAGCAGGCCAGGGGGGCACACCGGGGAGCTGTTTTTT.

This clonotype was seen only a few times. This chain connects TRBV5-1 to TRBJ2-1; 13 nucleotides match TRBD2. This CDR3 has 13 amino acids. The junction had 6 bases not matched to a gene; V was cut back by 6 bases and J by 12 bases. The germline V gene has CDR1 SGHRS and CDR2 YFSETQ. The CDR3 here is CASTGLAGDPQFF. CDR3 nucleotide sequence: TGCGCCAGCACCGGACTAGCGGGGGACCCGCAGTTCTTC.

The CDR3 DNA reads as TGTGCCAGCAGCTGGGACACCAGGCGATTGGGCACCGGGGAGCTGTTTTTT. Translation: CASSWDTRRLGTGELFF. The chain uses TRBV7-6 and TRBJ2-2; a weak D match, TRBD1 (6 bases). CDR3 length equals 17 residues. V dropped 4 bases and J dropped 4 bases, with 19 bases sitting between them. Germline V lookup: CDR1 SGHVS, CDR2 FNYEAQ. The entire variable domain, with the rest obtained from reference TRBV7-6 and TRBJ2-2, is as follows: GAGVSQSPRYKVTKRGQDVALRCDPISGHVSLYWYRQALGQGPEFLTYFNYEAQQDKSGLPNDRFSAERPEGSISTLTIQRTEQRDSAMYRCASSWDTRRLGTGELFFGEGSRLTVL.

This clonotype was observed a few times. The rearrangement uses TRBV3-1 and TRBJ2-7, with 14 bases lining up with TRBD2. The CDR3 contains 17 residues. Per germline, CDR1 LGHDT and CDR2 YNNKEL (reference sequence). Trimming took 4 bases from V and 3 from J; bases not matched to a gene: 8. The CDR3: CASSRGLAGGLSYEQYF. The CDR3 DNA follows: TGTGCCAGCAGCCGTGGACTAGCGGGGGGCCTAAGCTACGAGCAGTACTTC.